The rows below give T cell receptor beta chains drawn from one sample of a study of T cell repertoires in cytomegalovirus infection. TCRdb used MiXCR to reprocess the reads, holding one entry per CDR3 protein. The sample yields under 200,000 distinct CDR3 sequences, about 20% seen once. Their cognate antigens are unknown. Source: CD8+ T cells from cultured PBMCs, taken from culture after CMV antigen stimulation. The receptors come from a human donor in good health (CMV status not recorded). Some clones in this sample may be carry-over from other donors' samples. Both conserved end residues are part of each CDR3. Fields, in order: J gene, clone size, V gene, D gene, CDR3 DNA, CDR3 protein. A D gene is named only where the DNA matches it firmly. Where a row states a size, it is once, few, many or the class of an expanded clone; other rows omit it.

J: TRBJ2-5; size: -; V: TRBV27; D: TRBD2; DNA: TGTGCCAGCTCCCCACGGGGGGGCCGAGAGACCCAGTACTTC; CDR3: CASSPRGGRETQYF
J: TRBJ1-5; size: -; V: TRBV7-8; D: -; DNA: TGTGCCAGCAGCTTAGAAGGGACGGGCAATCAGCCCCAGCATTTT; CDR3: CASSLEGTGNQPQHF
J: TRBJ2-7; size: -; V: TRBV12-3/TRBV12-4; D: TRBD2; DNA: TGTGCCAGCAGGCAGCACCTGGGACTAGGGGTCGAGCAGTACTTC; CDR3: CASRQHLGLGVEQYF
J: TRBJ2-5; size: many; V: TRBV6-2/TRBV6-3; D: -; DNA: TGTGCCAGCAGTTACTCGATATGGGAAGAGACCCAGTACTTC; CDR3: CASSYSIWEETQYF
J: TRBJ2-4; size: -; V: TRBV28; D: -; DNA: TGTGCCAGCCGGAACGGTTTAAACATTCAGTACTTC; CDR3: CASRNGLNIQYF
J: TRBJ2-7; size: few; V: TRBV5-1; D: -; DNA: TGCGCCAGCAGCTTGGTCGAGAGACCACCCTACGAGCAGTACTTC; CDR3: CASSLVERPPYEQYF
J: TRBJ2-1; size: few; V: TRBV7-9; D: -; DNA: TGTGCCATCCCGCGCGGGAATCACAGGGGACTCTCCTACAATGAGCAGTTCTTC; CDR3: CAIPRGNHRGLSYNEQFF
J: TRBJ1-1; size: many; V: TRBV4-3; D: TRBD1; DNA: TGCGCCAGCAGCTCCGGGACAGGGAGGTTGAGCACTGAAGCTTTCTTT; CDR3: CASSSGTGRLSTEAFF
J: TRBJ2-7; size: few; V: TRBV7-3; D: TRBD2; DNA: TGTGCCAGCAGCTTCGCGGGGGGGCTCGCCTACGAGCAGTACTTC; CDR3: CASSFAGGLAYEQYF
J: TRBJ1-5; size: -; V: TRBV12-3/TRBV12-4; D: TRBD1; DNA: TGTGCCAGCAGTTTGGTTGGCAGGGGGCAAGTAGTCAATCAGCCCCAGCATTTT; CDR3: CASSLVGRGQVVNQPQHF
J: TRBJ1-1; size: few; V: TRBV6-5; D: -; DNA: TGTGCCAGCAGTTTTTCGGGGAACACTGAAGCTTTCTTT; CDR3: CASSFSGNTEAFF
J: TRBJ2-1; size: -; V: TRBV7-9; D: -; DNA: TGTGCCAGCAGCTTAGCGGGGGGGCAACTCAATGAGCAGTTCTTC; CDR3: CASSLAGGQLNEQFF
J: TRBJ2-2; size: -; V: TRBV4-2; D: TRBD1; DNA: TGTGCCAGCAGCCAAGATCGACAGGGGAACACCGGGGAGCTGTTTTTT; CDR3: CASSQDRQGNTGELFF
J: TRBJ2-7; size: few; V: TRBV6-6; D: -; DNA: TGTGCCAGCAGCCCTTACTTTGGGTCCAACGAGCAGTACTTC; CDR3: CASSPYFGSNEQYF
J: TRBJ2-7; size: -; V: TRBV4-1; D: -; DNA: TGCGCCAGCAGCCAAGCTCCACGCCTGGACGAGCAGTACTTC; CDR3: CASSQAPRLDEQYF
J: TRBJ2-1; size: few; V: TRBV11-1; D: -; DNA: TGTGCCAGCAGCCCCCTGGGACCAGGGGGGTTCAATGAGCAGTTCTTC; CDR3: CASSPLGPGGFNEQFF
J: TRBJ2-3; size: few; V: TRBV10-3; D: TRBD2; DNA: TGTGCCATCAGAACCAGCGGGGATAGCACAGATACGCAGTATTTT; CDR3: CAIRTSGDSTDTQYF
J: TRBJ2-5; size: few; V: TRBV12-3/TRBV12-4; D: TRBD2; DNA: TGTGCCAGCCTGAGCGGGGAAGAGACCCAGTACTTC; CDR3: CASLSGEETQYF
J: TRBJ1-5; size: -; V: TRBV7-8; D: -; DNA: TGTGCCAGCAGCTTACGGGTGGTAGCGGACGGAGGAACCAGGGAGCCCCAGCATTTT; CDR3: CASSLRVVADGGTREPQHF
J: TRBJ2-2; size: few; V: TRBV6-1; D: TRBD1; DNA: TGTGCCAGCATTCAGAAGACAGGGCCCAGGGAGCTGTTTTTT; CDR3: CASIQKTGPRELFF
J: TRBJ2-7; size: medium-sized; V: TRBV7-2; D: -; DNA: TGTGCCAGCAGTTTCAGCTACGAGCAGTACTTC; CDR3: CASSFSYEQYF
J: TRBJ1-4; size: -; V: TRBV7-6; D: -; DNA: TGTGCCAGCAGCTTACGAAGAGGGGGGAGGAAAACTAATGAAAAACTGTTTTTT; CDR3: CASSLRRGGRKTNEKLFF
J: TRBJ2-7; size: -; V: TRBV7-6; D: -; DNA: TGTGCCACCGGGCCCCTAATATCAAACGAGCAGTACTTC; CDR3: CATGPLISNEQYF
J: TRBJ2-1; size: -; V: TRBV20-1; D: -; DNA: TGCAGTGCTAGGTCGACAGCGATATCCTACAATGAGCAGTTCTTC; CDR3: CSARSTAISYNEQFF
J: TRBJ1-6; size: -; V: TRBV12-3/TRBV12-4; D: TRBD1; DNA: TGTGCCAGCACCGTGACAGGGAACAATTCACCCCTCCACTTT; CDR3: CASTVTGNNSPLHF
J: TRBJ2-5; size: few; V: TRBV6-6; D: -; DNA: TGTGCCAGCAGTTCCCGGGTCCGACAAGAGACCCAGTACTTC; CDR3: CASSSRVRQETQYF
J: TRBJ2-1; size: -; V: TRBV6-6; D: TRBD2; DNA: TGTGCCAGCAGTCCCCCGGGACTAGTCTCCTACAATGAGCAGTTCTTC; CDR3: CASSPPGLVSYNEQFF
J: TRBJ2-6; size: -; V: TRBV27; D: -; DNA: TGTGCCAGCAGTTTATCGGCGTACAACGTCCTGACTTTC; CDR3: CASSLSAYNVLTF
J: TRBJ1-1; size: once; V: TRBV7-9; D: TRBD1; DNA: TGTGCCAGCAGCCACGGACAGGCGGGCACTGAAGCTTTCTTT; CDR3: CASSHGQAGTEAFF